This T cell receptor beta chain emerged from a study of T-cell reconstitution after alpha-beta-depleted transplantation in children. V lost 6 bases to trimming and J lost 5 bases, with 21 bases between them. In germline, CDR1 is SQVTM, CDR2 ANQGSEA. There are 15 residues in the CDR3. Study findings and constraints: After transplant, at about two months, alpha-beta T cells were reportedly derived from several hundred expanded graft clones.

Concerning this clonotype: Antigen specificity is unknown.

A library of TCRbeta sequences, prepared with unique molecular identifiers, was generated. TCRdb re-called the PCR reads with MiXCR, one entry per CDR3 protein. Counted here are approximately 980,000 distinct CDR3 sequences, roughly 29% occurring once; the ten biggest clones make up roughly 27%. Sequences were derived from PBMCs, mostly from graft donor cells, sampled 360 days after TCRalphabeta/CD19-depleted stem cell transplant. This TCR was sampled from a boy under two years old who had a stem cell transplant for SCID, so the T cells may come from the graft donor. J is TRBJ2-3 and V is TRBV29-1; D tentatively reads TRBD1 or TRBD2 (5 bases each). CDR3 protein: CSVPALGRLRDTQYF. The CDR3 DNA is TGCAGCGTCCCGGCCCTGGGACGGTTGCGAGATACGCAGTATTTT.